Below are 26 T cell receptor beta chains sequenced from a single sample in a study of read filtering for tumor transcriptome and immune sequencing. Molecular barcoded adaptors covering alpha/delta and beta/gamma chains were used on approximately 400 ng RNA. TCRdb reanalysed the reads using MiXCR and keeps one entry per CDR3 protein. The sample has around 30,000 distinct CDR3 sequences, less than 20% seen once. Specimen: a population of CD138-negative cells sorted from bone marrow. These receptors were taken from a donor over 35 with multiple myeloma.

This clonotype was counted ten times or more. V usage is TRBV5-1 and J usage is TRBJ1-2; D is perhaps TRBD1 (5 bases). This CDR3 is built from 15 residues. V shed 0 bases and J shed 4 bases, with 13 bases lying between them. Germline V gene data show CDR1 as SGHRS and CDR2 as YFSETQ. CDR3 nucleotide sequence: TGCGCCAGCAGCTTGGGGCCGGCAGGGCCCTATGGCTACACCTTC. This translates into CASSLGPAGPYGYTF. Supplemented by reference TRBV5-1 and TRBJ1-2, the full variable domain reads KAGVTQTPRYLIKTRGQQVTLSCSPISGHRSVSWYQQTPGQGLQFLFEYFSETQRNKGNFPGRFSGRQFSNSRSEMNVSTLELGDSALYLCASSLGPAGPYGYTFGSGTRLTVV.

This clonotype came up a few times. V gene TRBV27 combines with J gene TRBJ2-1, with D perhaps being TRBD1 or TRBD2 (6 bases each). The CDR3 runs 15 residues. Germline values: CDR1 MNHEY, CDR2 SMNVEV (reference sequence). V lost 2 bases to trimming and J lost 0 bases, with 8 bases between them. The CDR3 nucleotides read TGTGCCAGCAGTTTAAGGGGGGTCTCCTACAATGAGCAGTTCTTC. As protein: CASSLRGVSYNEQFF.

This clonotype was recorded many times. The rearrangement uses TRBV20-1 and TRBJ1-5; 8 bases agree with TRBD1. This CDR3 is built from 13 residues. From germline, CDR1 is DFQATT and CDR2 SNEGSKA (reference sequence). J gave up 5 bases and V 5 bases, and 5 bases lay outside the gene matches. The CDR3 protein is CSAGRTGHQPQHF. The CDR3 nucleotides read TGCAGTGCTGGCCGGACAGGGCATCAGCCCCAGCATTTT.

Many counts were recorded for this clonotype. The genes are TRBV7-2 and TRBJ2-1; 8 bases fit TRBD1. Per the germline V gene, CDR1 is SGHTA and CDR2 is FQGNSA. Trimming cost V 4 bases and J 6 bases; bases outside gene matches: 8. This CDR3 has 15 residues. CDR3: CASSYSQGASNEQFF. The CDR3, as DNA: TGTGCCAGCAGCTATAGTCAGGGGGCGAGCAATGAGCAGTTCTTC.

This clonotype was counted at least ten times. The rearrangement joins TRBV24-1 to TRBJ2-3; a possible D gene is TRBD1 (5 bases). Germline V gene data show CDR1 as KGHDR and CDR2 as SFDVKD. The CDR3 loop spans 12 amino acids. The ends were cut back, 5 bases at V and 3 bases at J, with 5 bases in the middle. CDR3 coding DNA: TGTGCCACCAGTGGACAGACAGATACGCAGTATTTT. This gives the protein CATSGQTDTQYF.

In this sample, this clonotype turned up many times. The CDR3 spells CASRRDRGTDTQYF. CDR3 coding DNA: TGTGCCAGCAGGAGGGACAGGGGCACAGATACGCAGTATTTT. The chain uses TRBV2 and TRBJ2-3; the match to TRBD1 covers 9 bases. Per the germline V gene, CDR1 is SNHLY and CDR2 is FYNNEI. The V segment lost 6 bases and the J segment 1 base; nucleotides outside the gene matches: 2. The CDR3 consists of 14 residues.

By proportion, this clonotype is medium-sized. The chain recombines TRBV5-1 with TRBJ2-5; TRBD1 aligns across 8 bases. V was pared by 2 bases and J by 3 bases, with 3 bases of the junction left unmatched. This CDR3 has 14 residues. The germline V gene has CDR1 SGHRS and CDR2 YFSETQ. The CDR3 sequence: CASSFDRGEETQYF. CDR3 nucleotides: TGCGCCAGCAGCTTTGACAGGGGCGAAGAGACCCAGTACTTC.

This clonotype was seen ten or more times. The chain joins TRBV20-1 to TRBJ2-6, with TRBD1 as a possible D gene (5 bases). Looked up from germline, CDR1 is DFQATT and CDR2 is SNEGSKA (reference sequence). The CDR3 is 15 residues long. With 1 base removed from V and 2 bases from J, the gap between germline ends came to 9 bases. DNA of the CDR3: TGCAGTGCTAGAGTTCTAGGGGCTGGGGCCAACGTCCTGACTTTC. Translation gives CSARVLGAGANVLTF.

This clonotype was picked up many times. The CDR3 coding sequence is TGTGCCAGCAGCACGGACTACTTGCGCACAGATACGCAGTATTTT. Residues: CASSTDYLRTDTQYF. The chain is built from TRBV7-2 and TRBJ2-3; weak D call: TRBD2 (6 bases). Trimming stripped 5 bases from V and 1 base from J, with 13 bases between. This CDR3 is built from 15 residues. Germline assignment: CDR1 SGHTA and CDR2 FQGNSA.

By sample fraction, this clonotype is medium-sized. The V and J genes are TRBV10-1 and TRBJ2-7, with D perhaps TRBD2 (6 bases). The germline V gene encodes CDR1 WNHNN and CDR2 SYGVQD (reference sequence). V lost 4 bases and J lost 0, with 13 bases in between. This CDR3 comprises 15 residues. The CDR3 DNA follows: TGCGCCAGCAGTGGCTACCGGGACTCCTCCTACGAGCAGTACTTC. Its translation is CASSGYRDSSYEQYF.

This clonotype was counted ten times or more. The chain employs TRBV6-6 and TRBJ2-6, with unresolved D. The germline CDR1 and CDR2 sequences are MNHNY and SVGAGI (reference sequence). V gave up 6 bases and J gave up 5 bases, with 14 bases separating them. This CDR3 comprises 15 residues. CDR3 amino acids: CASRYGPLRANVLTF. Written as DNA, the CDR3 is TGTGCCAGCAGATATGGCCCCCTGAGGGCCAACGTCCTGACTTTC.

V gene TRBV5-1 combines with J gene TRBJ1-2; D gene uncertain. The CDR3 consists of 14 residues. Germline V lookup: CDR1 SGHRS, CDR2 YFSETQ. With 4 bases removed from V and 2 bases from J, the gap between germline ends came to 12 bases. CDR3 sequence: CASSPDGLNYGYTF. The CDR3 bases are TGCGCCAGCAGCCCCGACGGACTCAACTATGGCTACACCTTC.

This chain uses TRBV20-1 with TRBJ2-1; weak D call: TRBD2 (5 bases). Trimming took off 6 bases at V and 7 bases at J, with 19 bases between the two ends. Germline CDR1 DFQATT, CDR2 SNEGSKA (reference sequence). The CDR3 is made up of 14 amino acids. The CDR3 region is CSAIGISEMNEQFF. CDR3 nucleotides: TGCAGTGCAATCGGGATTAGCGAGATGAATGAGCAGTTCTTC.

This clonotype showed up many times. CDR3 bases: TGTGCCAGCAGCCAAACCCCGGGACTAGGCTACGAGCAGTACTTC. As protein: CASSQTPGLGYEQYF. V and J are TRBV4-2 and TRBJ2-7; 8 bases agree with TRBD2. CDR1 LGHNA and CDR2 YNFKEQ come from the germline V gene. V shed 2 bases and J 3 bases; nucleotides not matched to a gene: 6. The CDR3 is 15 residues long.

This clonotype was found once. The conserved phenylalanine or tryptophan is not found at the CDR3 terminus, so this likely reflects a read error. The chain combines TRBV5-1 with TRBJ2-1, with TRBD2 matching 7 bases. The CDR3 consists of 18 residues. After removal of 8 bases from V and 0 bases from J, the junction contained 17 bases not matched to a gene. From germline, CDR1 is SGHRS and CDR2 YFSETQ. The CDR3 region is CASSLLLGGGSSYNEQFL. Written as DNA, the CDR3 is TGCGCCAGTAGCCTGCTCTTGGGGGGGGGGAGCTCCTACAATGAGCAGTTCCTC.

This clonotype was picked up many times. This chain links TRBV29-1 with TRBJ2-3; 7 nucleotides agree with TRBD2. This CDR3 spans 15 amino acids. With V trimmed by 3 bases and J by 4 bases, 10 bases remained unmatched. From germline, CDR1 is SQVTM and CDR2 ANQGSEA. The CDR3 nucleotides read TGCAGCGTTGACGGAGGGAGGGGTGCCGCAGATACGCAGTATTTT. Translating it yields CSVDGGRGAADTQYF.

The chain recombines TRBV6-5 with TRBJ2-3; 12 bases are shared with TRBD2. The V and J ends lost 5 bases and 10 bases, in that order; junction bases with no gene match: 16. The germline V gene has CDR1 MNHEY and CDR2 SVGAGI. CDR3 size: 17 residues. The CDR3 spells CASSTAGTSGSAGAQYF. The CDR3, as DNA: TGTGCCAGCAGTACGGCCGGGACTAGCGGGTCGGCGGGCGCGCAGTATTTT.

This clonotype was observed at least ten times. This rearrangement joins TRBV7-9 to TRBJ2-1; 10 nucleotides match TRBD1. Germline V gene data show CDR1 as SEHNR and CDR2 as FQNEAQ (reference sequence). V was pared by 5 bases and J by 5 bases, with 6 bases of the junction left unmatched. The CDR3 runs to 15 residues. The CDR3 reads CASSLPGQGNNEQFF. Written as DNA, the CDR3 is TGTGCCAGCAGCCTGCCGGGACAGGGGAACAATGAGCAGTTCTTC.

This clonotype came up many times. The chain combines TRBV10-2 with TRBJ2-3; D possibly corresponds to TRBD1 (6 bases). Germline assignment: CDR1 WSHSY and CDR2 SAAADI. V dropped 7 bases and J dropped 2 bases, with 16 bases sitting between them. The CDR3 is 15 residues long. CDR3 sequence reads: CASKIGTSITDTQYF. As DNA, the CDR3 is TGCGCCAGCAAGATAGGGACATCTATCACAGATACGCAGTATTTT.

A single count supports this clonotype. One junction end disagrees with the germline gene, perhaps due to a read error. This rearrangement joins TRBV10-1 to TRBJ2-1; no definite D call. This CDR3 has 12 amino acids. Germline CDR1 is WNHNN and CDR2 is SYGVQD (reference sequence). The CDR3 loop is CAGSDPYNEQSF. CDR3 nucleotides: TGCGCCGGCAGTGACCCTTACAATGAGCAGTCCTTC.

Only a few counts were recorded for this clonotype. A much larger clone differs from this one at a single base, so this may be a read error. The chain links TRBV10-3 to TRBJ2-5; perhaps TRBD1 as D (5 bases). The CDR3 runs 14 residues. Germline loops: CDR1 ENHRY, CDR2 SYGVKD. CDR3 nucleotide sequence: TGTGTCATCAGTGAGTCGTGGGGCTTGAAGACCCAGTACTTC. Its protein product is CVISESWGLKTQYF.

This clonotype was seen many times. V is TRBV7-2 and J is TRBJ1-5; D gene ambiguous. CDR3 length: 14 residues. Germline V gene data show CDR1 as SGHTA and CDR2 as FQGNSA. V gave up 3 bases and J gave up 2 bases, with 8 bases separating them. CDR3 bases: TGTGCCAGCAGCTTTACCCAGGGCAATCAGCCCCAGCATTTT. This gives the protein CASSFTQGNQPQHF.

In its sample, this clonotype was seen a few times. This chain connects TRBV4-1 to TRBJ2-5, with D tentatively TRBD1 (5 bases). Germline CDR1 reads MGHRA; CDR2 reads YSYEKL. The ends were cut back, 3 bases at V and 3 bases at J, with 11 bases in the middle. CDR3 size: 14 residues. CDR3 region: CASSHDLGEETQYF. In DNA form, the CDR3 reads TGCGCCAGCAGCCACGACTTAGGGGAAGAGACCCAGTACTTC.

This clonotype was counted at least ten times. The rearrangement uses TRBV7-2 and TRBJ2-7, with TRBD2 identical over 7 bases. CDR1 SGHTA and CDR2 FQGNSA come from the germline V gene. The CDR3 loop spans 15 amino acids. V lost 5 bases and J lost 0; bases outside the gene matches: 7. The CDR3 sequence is CASSRKAGPSYEQYF. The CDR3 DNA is TGTGCCAGCAGCCGGAAAGCGGGACCCTCCTACGAGCAGTACTTC.

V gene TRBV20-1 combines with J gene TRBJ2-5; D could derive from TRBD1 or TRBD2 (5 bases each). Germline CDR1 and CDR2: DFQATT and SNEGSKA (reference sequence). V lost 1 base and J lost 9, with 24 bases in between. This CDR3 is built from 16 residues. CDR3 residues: CSARVGVMSSTGAQYF. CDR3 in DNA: TGCAGTGCTAGAGTGGGGGTAATGTCTAGTACCGGGGCCCAGTACTTC.

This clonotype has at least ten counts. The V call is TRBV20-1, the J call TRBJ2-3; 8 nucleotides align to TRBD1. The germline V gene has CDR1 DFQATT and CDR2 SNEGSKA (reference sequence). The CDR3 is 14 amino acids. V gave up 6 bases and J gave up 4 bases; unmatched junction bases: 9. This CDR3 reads CSAKDRAGADTQYF. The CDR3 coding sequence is TGCAGTGCAAAGGACAGGGCAGGAGCAGATACGCAGTATTTT.